The present entry profiles one T cell receptor beta chain with its context. The donors (healthy individuals) were bone marrow donors. There were likely unrecorded immune exposures, though donors were nominally healthy when sampled. These data originate in a study of cytomegalovirus exposure and HLA in healthy donors. This CDR3 region has 12 residues. The germline gives CDR1 SGHTA, CDR2 FQGTGA. V shed 5 bases and J shed 13 bases, with 15 bases lying between them. This PCR relied on a set of 60 Vbeta primers and 13 Jbeta primers. Some clones are missing from TCRdb's copy, which holds only in-frame ones; the method was immunoSEQ multiplex PCR. Among fewer than 90,000 clones, around 70% were seen once, and the ten largest hold about 7.4%.

This receptor was taken from a man in his forties in good health and CMV-seropositive. The chain recombines TRBV7-3 with TRBJ2-1, with D maybe TRBD2 (6 bases). Input material: PBMCs. The CDR3 spells CASSRPREPQFF. Written as DNA, the CDR3 is TGTGCCAGCAGCCGACCCCGGGAGCCCCAGTTCTTC. The complete variable domain, with remaining parts taken from reference TRBV7-3 and TRBJ2-1, reads GAGVSQTPSNKVTEKGKYVELRCDPISGHTALYWYRQSLGQGPEFLIYFQGTGAADDSGLPNDRFFAVRPEGSVSTLKIQRTERGDSAVYLCASSRPREPQFFGPGTRLTVL.